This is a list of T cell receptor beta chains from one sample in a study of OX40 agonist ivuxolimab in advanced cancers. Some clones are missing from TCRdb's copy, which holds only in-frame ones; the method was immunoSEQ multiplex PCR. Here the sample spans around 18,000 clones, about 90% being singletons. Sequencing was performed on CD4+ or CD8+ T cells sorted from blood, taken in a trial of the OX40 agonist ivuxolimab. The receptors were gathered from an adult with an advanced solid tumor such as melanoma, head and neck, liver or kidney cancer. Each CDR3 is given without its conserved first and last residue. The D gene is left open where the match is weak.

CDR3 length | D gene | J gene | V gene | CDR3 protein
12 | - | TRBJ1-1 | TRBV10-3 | AISEGRKYTEAF
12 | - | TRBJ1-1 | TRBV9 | ASSPGQKNTEAF
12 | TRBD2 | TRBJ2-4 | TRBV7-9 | ASSVQAGVSIQY
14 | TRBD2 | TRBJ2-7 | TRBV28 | ASRPGASGISYEQY
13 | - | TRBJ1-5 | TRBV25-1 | ASSGLGGDHQPQH
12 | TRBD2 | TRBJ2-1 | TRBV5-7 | ASSLLAGDSEQF
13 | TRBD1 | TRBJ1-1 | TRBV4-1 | ASSQGQGIFPEAF
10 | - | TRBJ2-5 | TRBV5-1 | ASSPRGETQY
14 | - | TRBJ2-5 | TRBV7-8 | ASSHYTGVGGETQY
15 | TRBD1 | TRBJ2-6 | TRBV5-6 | ASSLRTGVRGANVLT
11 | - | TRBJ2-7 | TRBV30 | AWSPDATYEQY
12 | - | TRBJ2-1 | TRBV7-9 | ASSPAGGPNEQF
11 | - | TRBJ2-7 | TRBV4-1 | ASSPLGRDEQY
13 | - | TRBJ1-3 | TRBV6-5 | ASSFTGNLGNTIY
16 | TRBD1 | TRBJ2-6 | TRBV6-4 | ASSDSGTGPSGANVLT